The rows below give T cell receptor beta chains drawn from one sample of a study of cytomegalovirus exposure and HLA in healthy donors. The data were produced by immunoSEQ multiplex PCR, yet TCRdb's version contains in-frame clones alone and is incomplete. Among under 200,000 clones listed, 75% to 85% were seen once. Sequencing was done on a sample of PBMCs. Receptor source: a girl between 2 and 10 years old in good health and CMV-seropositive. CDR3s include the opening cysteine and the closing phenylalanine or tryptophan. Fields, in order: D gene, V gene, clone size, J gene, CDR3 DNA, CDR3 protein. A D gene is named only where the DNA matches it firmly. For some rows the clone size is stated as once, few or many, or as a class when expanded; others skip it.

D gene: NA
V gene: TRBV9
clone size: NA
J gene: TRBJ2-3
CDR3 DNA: TGTGCCAGCAGCGTAGCGGCGACAGTTCTCCAGTCAGATACGCAGTATTTT
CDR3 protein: CASSVAATVLQSDTQYF

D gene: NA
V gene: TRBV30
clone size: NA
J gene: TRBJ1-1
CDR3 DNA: TGTGCCTGGAGTTTGGGGAGGGTCGCCACTGAAGCTTTCTTT
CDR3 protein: CAWSLGRVATEAFF

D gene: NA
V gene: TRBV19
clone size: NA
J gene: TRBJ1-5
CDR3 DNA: TGTGCCAGTAGTACGCCGGGTCTCAATCAGCCCCAGCATTTT
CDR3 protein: CASSTPGLNQPQHF

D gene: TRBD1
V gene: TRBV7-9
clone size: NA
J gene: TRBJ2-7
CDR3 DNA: TGTGCCAGCAGCCCCCCAGGGGGCTACGAGCAGTACTTC
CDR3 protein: CASSPPGGYEQYF

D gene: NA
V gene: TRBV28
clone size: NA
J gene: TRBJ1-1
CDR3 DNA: TGTGCCAGCAGTTTTAAATGGGTGACGGGGGTTTTCTTT
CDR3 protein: CASSFKWVTGVFF

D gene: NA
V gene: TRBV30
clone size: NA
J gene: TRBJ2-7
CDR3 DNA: TGTGACCGGGGCTACGAGCAGTACTTC
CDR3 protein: CDRGYEQYF

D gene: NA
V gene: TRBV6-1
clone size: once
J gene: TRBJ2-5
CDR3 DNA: TGTGCCAGCACCATCCAAGAGACCCAGTACTTC
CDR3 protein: CASTIQETQYF

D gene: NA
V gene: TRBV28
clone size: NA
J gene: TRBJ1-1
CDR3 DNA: TGTGCCAGCATTGCCCAGGGGCAAGGTCCTGAAGCTTTCTTT
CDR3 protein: CASIAQGQGPEAFF

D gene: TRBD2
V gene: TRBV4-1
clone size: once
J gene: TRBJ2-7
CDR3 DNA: TGCGCCAGCAGCCAACCGCCGGGACTAGCGGGAGAGGGAGAGCAGTACTTC
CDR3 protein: CASSQPPGLAGEGEQYF

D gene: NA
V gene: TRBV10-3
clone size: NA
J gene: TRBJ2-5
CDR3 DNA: TGTGCCATCAGTGAGTCGGCAGGGGAAGAGACCCAGTACTTC
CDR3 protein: CAISESAGEETQYF

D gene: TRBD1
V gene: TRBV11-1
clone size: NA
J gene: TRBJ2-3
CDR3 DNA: TGTGCCAGCAGCTGGACAGGGGATACGCAGTATTTT
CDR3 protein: CASSWTGDTQYF

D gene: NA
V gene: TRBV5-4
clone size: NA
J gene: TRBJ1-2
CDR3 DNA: TGTGCCAGCAGCTTGAGGCAGGGATGGGGCTACACCTTC
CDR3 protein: CASSLRQGWGYTF

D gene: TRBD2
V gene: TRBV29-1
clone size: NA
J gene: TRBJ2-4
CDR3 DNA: TGCAGCGTTGAAGGTAGAGAGCGGGAGGGGGGTTTCTACTTC
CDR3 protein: CSVEGREREGGFYF

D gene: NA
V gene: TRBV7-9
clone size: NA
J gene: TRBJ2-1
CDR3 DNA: TGTGCCAGCAGCATTTCAGACAATGAGCAGTTCTTC
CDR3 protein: CASSISDNEQFF

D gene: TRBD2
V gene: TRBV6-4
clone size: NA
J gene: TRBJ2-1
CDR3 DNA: TGTGCCAGCAGGACTAGCGGGATGACTGGCTACAATGAGCAGTTCTTC
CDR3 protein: CASRTSGMTGYNEQFF

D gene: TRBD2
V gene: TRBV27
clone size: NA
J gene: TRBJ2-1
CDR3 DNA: TGTGCCAGCAGGTTAGCGGGGAACGTTTACAATGAGCAGTTCTTC
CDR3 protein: CASRLAGNVYNEQFF

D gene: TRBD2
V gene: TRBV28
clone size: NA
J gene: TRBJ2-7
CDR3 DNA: TGTGCCAGCAGTTTATCTAGCGGGTCCTACGAGCAGTACTTC
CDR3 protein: CASSLSSGSYEQYF

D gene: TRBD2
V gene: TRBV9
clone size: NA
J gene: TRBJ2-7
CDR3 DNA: TGTGCCAGCAGCGTAAGGGGACTAGCGGGATACGAGCAGTACTTC
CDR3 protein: CASSVRGLAGYEQYF

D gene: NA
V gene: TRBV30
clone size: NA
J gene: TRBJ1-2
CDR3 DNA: TGTGCCTGGAGTGTTGCGGGGGCACGGGGGGCATATGGCTACACCTTC
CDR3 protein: CAWSVAGARGAYGYTF

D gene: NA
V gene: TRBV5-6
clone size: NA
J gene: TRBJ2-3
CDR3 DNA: TGTGCCAGCAGCTTGGCAGCGCCTCCCGATACGCAGTATTTT
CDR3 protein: CASSLAAPPDTQYF

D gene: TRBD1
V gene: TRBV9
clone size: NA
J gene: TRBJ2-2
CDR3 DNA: TGTGCCAGCACCGATCCGGGACAGGGGTCCACCGGGGAGCTGTTTTTT
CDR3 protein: CASTDPGQGSTGELFF

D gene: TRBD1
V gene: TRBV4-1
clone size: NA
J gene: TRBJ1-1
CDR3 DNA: TGCGCCAGCAGCCAAGCTGGACAGGGGAACACTGAAGCTTTCTTT
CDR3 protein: CASSQAGQGNTEAFF